The next 16 T cell receptor beta chains were all read from a single sample in a study of Ad26.COV2.S vaccination and SARS-CoV-2 variants. Indicated treatment: some 20 received Ad26.COV2.S at low or high dose, single or two shots; a few received placebo; per-sample allocation not given. Each sample was drawn 63 days after the first injection (of vaccine or placebo). This table comes from immunoSEQ multiplex PCR, and its TCRdb copy is limited to in-frame clones, with some not included. The sample lists some 500,000 clones; 89% were seen once. The sequenced sample was peripheral blood, obtained in a trial of Ad26.COV2.S vaccine versus placebo. The receptors stem from a person between 18 and 59 years old who received the Ad26.COV2.S COVID-19 vaccine or a placebo.

The chain uses TRBV19 and TRBJ2-1, with D uncertain. Germline loops: CDR1 LNHDA, CDR2 SQIVND (reference sequence). CDR3 length equals 13 residues. The V end lost 5 bases, the J end lost 6 bases, and 11 bases lay between the germline ends. The CDR3 bases are TGTGCCAGTAGTCCCCCTCCGGGCAATGAGCAGTTCTTC. Its protein product is CASSPPPGNEQFF.

This chain connects TRBV6-5 to TRBJ1-1; no reliable D call. The CDR3 runs to 13 residues. CDR1 and CDR2 from the germline V gene are MNHEY and SVGAGI. Deletions cut 8 bases from V and 0 bases from J, with 10 bases between. The CDR3 sequence: CASARWLNTEAFF. The CDR3 DNA is TGTGCCAGCGCGAGATGGCTGAACACTGAAGCTTTCTTT.

The genes are TRBV7-9 and TRBJ2-1; TRBD2 agrees at 9 bases. The junction had 7 bases not matched to a gene; V was cut back by 4 bases and J by 15 bases. Germline V gene data show CDR1 as SEHNR and CDR2 as FQNEAQ (reference sequence). The CDR3 is 12 amino acids. CDR3: CASSSLAGELFF. The CDR3, as DNA: TGTGCCAGCAGCTCCTTAGCGGGGGAATTGTTCTTC.

The rearrangement uses TRBV30 and TRBJ1-6; TRBD1 aligns across 7 bases. The CDR3 loop spans 13 amino acids. With 0 bases clipped from V and 10 bases from J, the junction kept 3 bases outside the gene matches. The germline gives CDR1 GTSNPN, CDR2 SVGIG (reference sequence). CDR3 in amino acids: CAWSVQGGSPLHF. The CDR3 DNA sequence: TGTGCCTGGAGTGTGCAGGGGGGCTCACCCCTCCACTTT.

The gene calls are TRBV6-5 and TRBJ2-7; D is possibly TRBD1 (5 bases). The V end was cut by 0 bases, the J end by 0 bases, with 12 bases between. Germline V gene lookup returns CDR1 MNHEY and CDR2 SVGAGI. This CDR3 has 16 residues. The CDR3 sequence: CASSYSTGESSYEQYF. CDR3 sequence (DNA): TGTGCCAGCAGTTACTCAACAGGAGAGAGCTCCTACGAGCAGTACTTC.

This rearrangement joins TRBV28 to TRBJ2-3, with 8 bases identical to TRBD2. This CDR3 is 14 amino acids long. V dropped 4 bases and J dropped 4; count of bases not matched to a gene: 4. Per germline, CDR1 MDHEN and CDR2 SYDVKM. In DNA form, the CDR3 reads TGTGCCAGCAGTTCAGCGGGGGATGCAGATACGCAGTATTTT. Protein product: CASSSAGDADTQYF.

This clone showed up just once. The chain has TRBV2 and TRBJ2-3, with 14 bases identical to TRBD2. J was trimmed by 4 bases and V by 7 bases; bases with no gene match: 7. The CDR3 loop spans 16 amino acids. Germline lookup yields CDR1 SNHLY and CDR2 FYNNEI. CDR3 DNA: TGTGCCAGCATGACTAGCGGGAGGGGATCGGCAGATACGCAGTATTTT. It is translated as CASMTSGRGSADTQYF.

The rearrangement joins TRBV6-2 or TRBV6-3 to TRBJ1-5, with D possibly TRBD1 on 5 matching bases. Per germline, CDR1 MNHEY and CDR2 SVGEGT. CDR3 length: 16 amino acids. The germline V and J ends were trimmed by 0 bases and 0 bases, with 9 bases remaining between them. For the CDR3, the DNA is TGTGCCAGCAGTTACTCGGGGGGTCGTAGCAATCAGCCCCAGCATTTT. Amino acids: CASSYSGGRSNQPQHF.

This chain connects TRBV10-1 to TRBJ2-7; the D gene is possibly TRBD2 (5 bases). The CDR3 is made up of 13 amino acids. CDR1 WNHNN and CDR2 SYGVQD come from the germline V gene (reference sequence). Trimming took off 2 bases at V and 1 base at J, with 6 bases between the two ends. In DNA form, the CDR3 reads TGCGCCAGCAGTGAGCTAGCATCCTACGAGCAGTACGTC. Its protein is CASSELASYEQYV.

The chain couples TRBV19 to TRBJ1-1; 7 bases align to TRBD1. Trimming took 5 bases from V and 7 from J; bases not matched to a gene: 7. This CDR3 spans 13 amino acids. Germline CDR1 and CDR2: LNHDA and SQIVND (reference sequence). The CDR3 protein is CASSFTGENEAFF. The CDR3 DNA sequence: TGTGCCAGTAGTTTCACAGGGGAAAATGAAGCTTTCTTT.

The V call is TRBV19, the J call TRBJ2-1; 11 positions match TRBD2. Losses at the gene ends were 5 bases for V and 16 bases for J; bases not matched to a gene: 16. Germline CDR1 LNHDA, CDR2 SQIVND (reference sequence). The CDR3 covers 15 residues. The CDR3 here is CASSSDSTSGKLEFF. The CDR3 bases are TGTGCCAGTAGTTCCGACTCGACTAGCGGGAAACTAGAATTCTTC.

The rearrangement uses TRBV13 and TRBJ2-3; 7 nucleotides agree with TRBD2. V trimming: 0 bases; J trimming: 4 bases; junction bases outside the gene matches: 10. The length of the CDR3 is 17 residues. Germline V gene sequence: CDR1 PRHDT, CDR2 FYEKMQ (reference sequence). CDR3 in DNA: TGTGCCAGCAGCTTAGGTGGAGCGGGACCTTGGGCAGATACGCAGTATTTT. Translating it yields CASSLGGAGPWADTQYF. Based on the CDR3 plus reference TRBV13 and TRBJ2-3, the full variable domain is AAGVIQSPRHLIKEKRETATLKCYPIPRHDTVYWYQQGPGQDPQFLISFYEKMQSDKGSIPDRFSAQQFSDYHSELNMSSLELGDSALYFCASSLGGAGPWADTQYFGPGTRLTVL.

The chain links TRBV29-1 to TRBJ2-7, with D uncertain. CDR1 and CDR2 from the germline V gene are SQVTM and ANQGSEA. This CDR3 has 11 residues. The V end was cut by 6 bases, the J end by 3 bases, with 9 bases between. CDR3 coding DNA: TGCAGCGTCGAGGTCCTCTACGAGCAGTACTTC. Its translation: CSVEVLYEQYF.

The chain carries TRBV28 and TRBJ2-3; D might be TRBD1 or TRBD2, each matching 6 bases. CDR1 and CDR2 (germline): MDHEN, SYDVKM. The CDR3 is 14 amino acids. Trimming took off 3 bases at V and 2 bases at J, with 9 bases between the two ends. The CDR3 DNA is TGTGCCAGCAGTTTCCGGGGGCTCACAGATACGCAGTATTTT. Its translation: CASSFRGLTDTQYF.

In this sample, this clone turned up a few times. This rearrangement joins TRBV18 to TRBJ1-1, with 8 bases matching TRBD1. Germline V gene lookup returns CDR1 KGHSH and CDR2 LQKENI. There are 16 residues in the CDR3. Trimming at V came to 3 bases and at J to 0 bases, leaving 6 bases not matched to a gene. The CDR3 is CASSPALGQVNTEAFF. CDR3 nucleotides: TGTGCCAGCTCACCGGCCTTGGGACAGGTGAACACTGAAGCTTTCTTT.

The chain joins TRBV19 to TRBJ1-1; D possibly corresponds to TRBD1 (5 bases). Germline-derived CDR1 and CDR2 are LNHDA and SQIVND (reference sequence). The CDR3 extends over 14 amino acids. Trimming cost V 5 bases and J 4 bases, with 14 bases left between them. The CDR3 here is CASSVRGGITEAFF. In DNA form, the CDR3 reads TGTGCCAGTAGTGTGCGTGGGGGAATCACTGAAGCTTTCTTT.